This T cell receptor beta chain was observed in a study of T cell repertoires in cytomegalovirus infection. Study-level background: Epitope selection comprised recently identified HLA-C-restricted CMV epitopes and well-studied HLA-B-restricted CMV epitopes. Both a matching HLA type and CMV infection were indicated by public TCR beta signatures.

General study points: Identification of carriers of CMV plus the relevant HLA was achieved through cumulative public TCR beta family frequency. HLA-C-restricted CMV-specific TCR beta clonotypes were dominant in the ex vivo response.

Germline CDR1 and CDR2: MGHRA and YSYEKL. The CDR3 runs 15 residues. Each CDR3 protein is one row after TCRdb ran MiXCR on the reads. The sample has 750,000 to 900,000 distinct CDR3 sequences; roughly 28% are singletons. As to this clonotype: The antigen is unknown. An end of the junction does not agree with germline; a read error may underlie this.

The specimen comprised cultured CD8+ T cells from PBMCs, sampled from culture after CMV antigen stimulation. This chain links TRBV4-1 with TRBJ2-5; D gene ambiguous. This clonotype was obtained from a human donor in good health (CMV status not recorded). Some clones in this sample may be carry-over from other donors' samples. CDR3: CASSPAEAREETQYF. The CDR3 coding sequence is TGTGCCAGCAGCCCCGCGGAAGCCCGGGAAGAGACCCAGTACTTC.